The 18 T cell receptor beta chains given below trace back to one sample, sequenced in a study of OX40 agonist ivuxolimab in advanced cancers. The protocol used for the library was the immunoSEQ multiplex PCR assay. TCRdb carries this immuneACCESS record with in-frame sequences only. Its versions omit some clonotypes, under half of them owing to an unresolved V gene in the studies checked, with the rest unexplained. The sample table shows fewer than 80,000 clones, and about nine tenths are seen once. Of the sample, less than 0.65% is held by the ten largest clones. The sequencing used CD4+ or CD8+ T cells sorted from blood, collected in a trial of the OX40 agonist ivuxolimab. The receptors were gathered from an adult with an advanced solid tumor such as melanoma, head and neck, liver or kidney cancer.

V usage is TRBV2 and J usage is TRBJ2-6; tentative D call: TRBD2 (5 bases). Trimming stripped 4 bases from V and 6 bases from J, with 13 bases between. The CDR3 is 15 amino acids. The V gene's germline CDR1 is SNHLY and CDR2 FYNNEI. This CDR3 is CASSGRSGMANVLTF. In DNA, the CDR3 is TGTGCCAGCAGTGGGAGGTCGGGGATGGCCAACGTCCTGACTTTC.

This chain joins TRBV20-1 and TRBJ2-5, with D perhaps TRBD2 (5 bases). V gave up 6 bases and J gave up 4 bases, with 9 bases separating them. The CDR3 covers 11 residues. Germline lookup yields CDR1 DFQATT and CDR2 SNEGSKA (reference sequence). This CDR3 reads CSALGGETQYF. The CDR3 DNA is TGCAGTGCGCTCGGAGGAGAGACCCAGTACTTC.

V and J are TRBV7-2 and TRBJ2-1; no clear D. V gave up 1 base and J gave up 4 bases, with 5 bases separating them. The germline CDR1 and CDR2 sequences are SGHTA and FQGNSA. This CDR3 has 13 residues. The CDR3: CASSLDRYNEQFF. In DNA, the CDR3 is TGTGCCAGCAGCTTAGACAGATACAATGAGCAGTTCTTC.

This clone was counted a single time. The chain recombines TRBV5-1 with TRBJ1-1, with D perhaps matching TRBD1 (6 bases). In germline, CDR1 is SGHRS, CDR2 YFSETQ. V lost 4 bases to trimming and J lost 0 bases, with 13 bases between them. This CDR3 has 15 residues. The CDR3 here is CASSPGTFMNTEAFF. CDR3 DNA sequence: TGCGCCAGCAGCCCCGGGACATTTATGAACACTGAAGCTTTCTTT.

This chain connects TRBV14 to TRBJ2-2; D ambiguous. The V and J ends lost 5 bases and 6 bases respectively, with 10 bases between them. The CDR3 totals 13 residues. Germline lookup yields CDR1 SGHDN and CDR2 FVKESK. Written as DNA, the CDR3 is TGTGCCAGCAGCACCAACACGGCCGGGGAGCTGTTTTTT. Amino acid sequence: CASSTNTAGELFF.

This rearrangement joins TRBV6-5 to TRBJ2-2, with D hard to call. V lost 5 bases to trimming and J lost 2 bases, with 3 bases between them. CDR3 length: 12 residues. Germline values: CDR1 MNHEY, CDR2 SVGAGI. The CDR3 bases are TGTGCCAGCAGTAGAAACACCGGGGAGCTGTTTTTT. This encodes CASSRNTGELFF.

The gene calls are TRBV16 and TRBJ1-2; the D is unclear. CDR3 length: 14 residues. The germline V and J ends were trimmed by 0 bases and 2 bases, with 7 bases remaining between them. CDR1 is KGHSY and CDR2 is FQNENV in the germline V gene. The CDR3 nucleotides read TGTGCCAGCAGCCAATCGGCCAGCAACTATGGCTACACCTTC. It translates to CASSQSASNYGYTF.

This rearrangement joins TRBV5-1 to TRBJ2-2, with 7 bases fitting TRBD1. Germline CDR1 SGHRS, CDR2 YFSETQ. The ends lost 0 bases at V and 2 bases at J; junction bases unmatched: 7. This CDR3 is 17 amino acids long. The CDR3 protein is CASSLVERGPNTGELFF. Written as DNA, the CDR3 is TGCGCCAGCAGCTTGGTCGAGAGGGGGCCCAACACCGGGGAGCTGTTTTTT.

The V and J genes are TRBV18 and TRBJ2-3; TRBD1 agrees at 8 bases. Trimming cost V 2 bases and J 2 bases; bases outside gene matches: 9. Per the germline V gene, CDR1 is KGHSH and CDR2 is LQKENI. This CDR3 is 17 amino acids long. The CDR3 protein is CASSPGPTGGLTDTQYF. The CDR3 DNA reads TGTGCCAGCTCACCAGGACCCACAGGGGGTCTCACAGATACGCAGTATTTT. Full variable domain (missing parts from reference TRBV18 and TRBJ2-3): NAGVMQNPRHLVRRRGQEARLRCSPMKGHSHVYWYRQLPEEGLKFMVYLQKENIIDESGMPKERFSAEFPKEGPSILRIQQVVRGDSAAYFCASSPGPTGGLTDTQYFGPGTRLTVL.

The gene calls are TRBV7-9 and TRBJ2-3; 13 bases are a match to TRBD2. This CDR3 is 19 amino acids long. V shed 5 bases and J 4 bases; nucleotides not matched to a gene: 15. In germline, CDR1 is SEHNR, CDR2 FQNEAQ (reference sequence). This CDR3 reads CASSPSLRTSGGGADTQYF. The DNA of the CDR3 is TGTGCCAGCAGCCCTAGCCTTAGGACTAGCGGGGGTGGAGCAGATACGCAGTATTTT. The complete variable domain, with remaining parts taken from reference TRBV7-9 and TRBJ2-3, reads DTGVSQNPRHKITKRGQNVTFRCDPISEHNRLYWYRQTLGQGPEFLTYFQNEAQLEKSRLLSDRFSAERPKGSFSTLEIQRTEQGDSAMYLCASSPSLRTSGGGADTQYFGPGTRLTVL.

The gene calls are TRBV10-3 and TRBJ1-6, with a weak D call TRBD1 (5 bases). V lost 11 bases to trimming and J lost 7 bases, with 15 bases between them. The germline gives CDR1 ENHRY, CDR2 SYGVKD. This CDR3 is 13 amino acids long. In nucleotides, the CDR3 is TGTGCCCTACGGGGCAGGCAAAATTCACCCCTCCACTTT. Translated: CALRGRQNSPLHF.

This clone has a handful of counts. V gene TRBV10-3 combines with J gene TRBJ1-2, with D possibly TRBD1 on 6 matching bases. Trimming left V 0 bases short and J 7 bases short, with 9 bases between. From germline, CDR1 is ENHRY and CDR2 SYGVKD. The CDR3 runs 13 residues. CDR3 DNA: TGTGCCATCAGTGAGTCGGGGGCGCGTGGCTACACCTTC. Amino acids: CAISESGARGYTF.

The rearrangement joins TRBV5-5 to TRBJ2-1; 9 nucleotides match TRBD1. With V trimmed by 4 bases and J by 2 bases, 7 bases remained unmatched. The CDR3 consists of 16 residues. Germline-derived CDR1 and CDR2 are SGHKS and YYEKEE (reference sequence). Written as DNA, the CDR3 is TGTGCCAGCAGCCCAGGGACAGGGATAACCTACAATGAGCAGTTCTTC. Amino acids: CASSPGTGITYNEQFF.

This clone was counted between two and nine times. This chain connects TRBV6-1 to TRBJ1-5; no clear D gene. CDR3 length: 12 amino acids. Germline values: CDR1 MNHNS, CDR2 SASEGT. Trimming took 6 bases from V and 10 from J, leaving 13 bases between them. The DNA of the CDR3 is TGTGCCAGCAGCCGCCAGGTAGAACCCCAGCATTTT. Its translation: CASSRQVEPQHF.

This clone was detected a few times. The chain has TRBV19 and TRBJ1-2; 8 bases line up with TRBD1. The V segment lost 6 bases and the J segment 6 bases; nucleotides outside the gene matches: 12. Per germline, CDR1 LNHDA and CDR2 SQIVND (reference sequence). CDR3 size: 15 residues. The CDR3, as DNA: TGTGCCAGTAGCCGCCCAGGACAGGGACTAGATGGCTACACCTTC. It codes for CASSRPGQGLDGYTF. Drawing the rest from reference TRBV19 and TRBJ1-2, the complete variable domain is DGGITQSPKYLFRKEGQNVTLSCEQNLNHDAMYWYRQDPGQGLRLIYYSQIVNDFQKGDIAEGYSVSREKKESFPLTVTSAQKNPTAFYLCASSRPGQGLDGYTFGSGTRLTVV.

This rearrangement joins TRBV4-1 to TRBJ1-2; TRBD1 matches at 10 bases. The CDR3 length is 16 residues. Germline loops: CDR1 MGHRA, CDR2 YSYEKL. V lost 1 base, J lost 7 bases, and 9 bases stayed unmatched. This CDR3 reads CASSQVGTGAVFGYTF. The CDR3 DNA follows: TGCGCCAGCAGCCAAGTGGGGACAGGGGCCGTTTTTGGCTACACCTTC.

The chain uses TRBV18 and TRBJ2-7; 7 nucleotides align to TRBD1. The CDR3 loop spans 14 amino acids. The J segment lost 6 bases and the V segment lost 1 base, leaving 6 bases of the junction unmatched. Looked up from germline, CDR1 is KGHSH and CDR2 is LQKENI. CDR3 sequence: CASSPRVGGSEQYF. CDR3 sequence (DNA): TGTGCCAGCTCACCACGGGTAGGGGGCAGCGAGCAGTACTTC.

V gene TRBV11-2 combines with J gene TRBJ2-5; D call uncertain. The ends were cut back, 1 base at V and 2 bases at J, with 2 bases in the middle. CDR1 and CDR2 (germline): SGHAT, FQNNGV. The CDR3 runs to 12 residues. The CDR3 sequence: CASSLGQETQYF. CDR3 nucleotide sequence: TGTGCCAGCAGCTTAGGGCAAGAGACCCAGTACTTC.